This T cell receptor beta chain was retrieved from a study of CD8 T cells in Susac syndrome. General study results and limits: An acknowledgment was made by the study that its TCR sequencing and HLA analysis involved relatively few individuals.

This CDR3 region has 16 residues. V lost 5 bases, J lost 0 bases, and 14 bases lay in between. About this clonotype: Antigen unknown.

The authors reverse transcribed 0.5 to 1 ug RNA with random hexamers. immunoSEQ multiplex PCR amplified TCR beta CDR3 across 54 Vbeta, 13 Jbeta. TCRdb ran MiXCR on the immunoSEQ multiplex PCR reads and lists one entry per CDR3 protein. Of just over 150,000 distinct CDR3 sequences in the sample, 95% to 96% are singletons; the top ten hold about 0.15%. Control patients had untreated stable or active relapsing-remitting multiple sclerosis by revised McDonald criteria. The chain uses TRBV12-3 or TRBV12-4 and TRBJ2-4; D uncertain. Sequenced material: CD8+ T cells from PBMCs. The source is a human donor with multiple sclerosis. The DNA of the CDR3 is TGTGCCAGCAGTCAGATAGTAGTGACAGCCAAAAACATTCAGTACTTC. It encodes CASSQIVVTAKNIQYF.